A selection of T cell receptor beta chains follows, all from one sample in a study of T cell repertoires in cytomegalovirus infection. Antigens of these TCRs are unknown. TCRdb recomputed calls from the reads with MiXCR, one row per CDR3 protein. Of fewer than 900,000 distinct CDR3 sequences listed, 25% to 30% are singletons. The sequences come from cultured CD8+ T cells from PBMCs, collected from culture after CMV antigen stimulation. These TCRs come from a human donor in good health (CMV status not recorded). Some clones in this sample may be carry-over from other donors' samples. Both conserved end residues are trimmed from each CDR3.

CDR3: ATSQVAAFNEQF
V: TRBV5-1

CDR3: ASSLAGRGLDTIY
V: TRBV7-9

CDR3: ASSYGGTVTEAF
V: TRBV6-2/TRBV6-3

CDR3: ASSQDWTGTSNEQF
V: TRBV4-3

CDR3: ASSYLRRKPNTEAF
V: TRBV28

CDR3: ATSEGRWLGTETQY
V: TRBV24-1

CDR3: ASSLRDANEKLF
V: TRBV28

CDR3: ASSLNRDIIREKLF
V: TRBV28

CDR3: ASSNPTADTQY
V: TRBV7-3

CDR3: ASSQEPGPGETQY
V: TRBV4-1

CDR3: ASGLGQRFSNEKLF
V: TRBV6-5

CDR3: ASSLVGEGVTEAF
V: TRBV28

CDR3: SARSGRYTEAF
V: TRBV20-1

CDR3: ASSSGGDFTEAF
V: TRBV27

CDR3: ASSFSGLGSPLH
V: TRBV27

CDR3: ASNPRTGLGTDTQY
V: TRBV6-6

CDR3: ASSPFPGPMEDTIY
V: TRBV7-6

CDR3: ASNKQGRTTNEKLF
V: TRBV7-6

CDR3: ASSQDVSGTQSGAF
V: TRBV4-1

CDR3: ASTRRKLATNEKLF
V: TRBV2

CDR3: ASSLAGAGEQETQY
V: TRBV7-6

CDR3: ASSLGGEPPSGYT
V: TRBV12-3/TRBV12-4

CDR3: ASGTGHGYT
V: TRBV27

CDR3: ASSQTGEGRQPQH
V: TRBV23-1

CDR3: ASRLGPLGAF
V: TRBV19

CDR3: ASSSTVLPYNEQF
V: TRBV7-9

CDR3: ASSPASPGLASYEQY
V: TRBV7-9

CDR3: ASSQGRMPNQPQH
V: TRBV4-1

CDR3: SAIQWAGTTYEQY
V: TRBV20-1

CDR3: ASSYSSGDSEAF
V: TRBV6-6

CDR3: ASSPRGQEIKQY
V: TRBV13

CDR3: ASSQGVGLGYGYT
V: TRBV4-1

CDR3: SARDWGDTEAF
V: TRBV20-1

CDR3: ASSVTAGPYQETQY
V: TRBV7-2

CDR3: ASSPFSAGNTIY
V: TRBV12-3/TRBV12-4

CDR3: ASSQGVAGEKLF
V: TRBV5-6

CDR3: ASSIEAGTEDNEQF
V: TRBV19

CDR3: ASSLSTGGKDTQY
V: TRBV7-8

CDR3: ASSLFTTPGRLWLQPQH
V: TRBV28

CDR3: ASSLVRSGTGIREETQY
V: TRBV7-6

CDR3: ASSLPRGNEQF
V: TRBV7-2

CDR3: ATAGLALNEQF
V: TRBV4-1

CDR3: ASRAEFNNEQF
V: TRBV9

CDR3: ASSTDGTGISNEQF
V: TRBV7-9

CDR3: ASSPSGFHTEAF
V: TRBV14

CDR3: ASSSLPGTGVKDTQY
V: TRBV27

CDR3: ASSPFRGPTEAF
V: TRBV4-2

CDR3: ASSPLTGENEQF
V: TRBV7-8

CDR3: ASRLSPAYNEQF
V: TRBV6-4

CDR3: ASSHWSGELF
V: TRBV4-1

CDR3: ASSSNRVYGYT
V: TRBV12-3/TRBV12-4

CDR3: ASSSSTEIYGYT
V: TRBV28

CDR3: ASSLDPAGPQELF
V: TRBV7-6

CDR3: ASSLEQGPYEQY
V: TRBV7-2

CDR3: SVEDDRGFEQF
V: TRBV29-1

CDR3: ASRIPEREEQF
V: TRBV12-3/TRBV12-4

CDR3: ASSTTPDRANTGELF
V: TRBV7-2

CDR3: ATSRGRGETQY
V: TRBV15

CDR3: ASSSVSNFRDGTDYGYT
V: TRBV7-9